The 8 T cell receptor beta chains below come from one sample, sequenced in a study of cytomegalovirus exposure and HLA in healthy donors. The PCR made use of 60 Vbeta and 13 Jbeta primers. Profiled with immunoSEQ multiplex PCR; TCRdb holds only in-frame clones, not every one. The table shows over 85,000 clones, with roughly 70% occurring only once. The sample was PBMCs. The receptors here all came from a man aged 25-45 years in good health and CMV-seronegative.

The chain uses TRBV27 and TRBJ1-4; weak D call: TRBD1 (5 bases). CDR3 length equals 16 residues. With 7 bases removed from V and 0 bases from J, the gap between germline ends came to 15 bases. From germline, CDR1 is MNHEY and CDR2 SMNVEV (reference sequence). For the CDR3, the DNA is TGTGCCAGCACCCTCCACCCGGGGGCAACTAATGAAAAACTGTTTTTT. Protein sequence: CASTLHPGATNEKLFF.

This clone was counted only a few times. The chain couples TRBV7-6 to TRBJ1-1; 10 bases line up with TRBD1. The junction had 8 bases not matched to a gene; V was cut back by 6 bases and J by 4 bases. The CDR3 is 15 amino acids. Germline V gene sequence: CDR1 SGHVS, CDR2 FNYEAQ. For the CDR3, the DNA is TGTGCCAGCAGTCAATTGGGACAGGGGCTCACTGAAGCTTTCTTT. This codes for CASSQLGQGLTEAFF.

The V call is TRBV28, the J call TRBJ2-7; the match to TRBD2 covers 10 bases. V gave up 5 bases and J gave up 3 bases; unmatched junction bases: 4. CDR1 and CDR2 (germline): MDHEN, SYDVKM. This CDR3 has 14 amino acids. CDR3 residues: CASSGSGRYYEQYF. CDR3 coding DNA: TGTGCCAGCAGTGGTAGCGGGAGGTACTACGAGCAGTACTTC.

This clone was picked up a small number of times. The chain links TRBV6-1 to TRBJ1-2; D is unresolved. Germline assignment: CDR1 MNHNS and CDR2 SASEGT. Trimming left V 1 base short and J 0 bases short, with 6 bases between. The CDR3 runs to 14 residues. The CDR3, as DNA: TGTGCCAGCAGTGAAGACAGAGCTAACTATGGCTACACCTTC. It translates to CASSEDRANYGYTF.

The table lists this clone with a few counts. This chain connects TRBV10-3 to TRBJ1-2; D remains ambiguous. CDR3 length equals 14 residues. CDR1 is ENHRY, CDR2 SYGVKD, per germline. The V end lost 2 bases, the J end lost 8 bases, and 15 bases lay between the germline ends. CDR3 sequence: CAISEIADSWGYTF. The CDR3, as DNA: TGTGCCATCAGTGAGATAGCAGACTCGTGGGGCTACACCTTC.

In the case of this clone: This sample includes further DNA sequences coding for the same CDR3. The CDR3 loop is CASSLPTGTNTEAFF. CDR3 coding DNA: TGCGCCAGCAGCCTACCGACAGGAACGAACACTGAAGCTTTCTTT. V gene TRBV4-1 combines with J gene TRBJ1-1; possible D gene TRBD1, 6 bases. V gave up 4 bases and J gave up 1 base, with 13 bases separating them. CDR3 length: 15 residues. From germline, CDR1 is MGHRA and CDR2 YSYEKL.

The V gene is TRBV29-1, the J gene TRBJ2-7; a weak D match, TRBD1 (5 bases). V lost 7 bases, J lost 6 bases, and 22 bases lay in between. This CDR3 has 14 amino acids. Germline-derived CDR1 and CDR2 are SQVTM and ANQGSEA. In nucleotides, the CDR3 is TGCAGCGGGATTACAGGAGCGATAGACTCCGAGCAGTACTTC. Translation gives CSGITGAIDSEQYF.

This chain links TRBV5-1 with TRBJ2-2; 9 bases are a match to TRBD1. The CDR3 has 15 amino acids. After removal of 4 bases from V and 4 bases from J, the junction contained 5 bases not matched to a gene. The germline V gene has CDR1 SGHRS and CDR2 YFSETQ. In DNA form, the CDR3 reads TGCGCCAGCAGCCTGGGGACAGGGAGCACCGGGGAGCTGTTTTTT. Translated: CASSLGTGSTGELFF.